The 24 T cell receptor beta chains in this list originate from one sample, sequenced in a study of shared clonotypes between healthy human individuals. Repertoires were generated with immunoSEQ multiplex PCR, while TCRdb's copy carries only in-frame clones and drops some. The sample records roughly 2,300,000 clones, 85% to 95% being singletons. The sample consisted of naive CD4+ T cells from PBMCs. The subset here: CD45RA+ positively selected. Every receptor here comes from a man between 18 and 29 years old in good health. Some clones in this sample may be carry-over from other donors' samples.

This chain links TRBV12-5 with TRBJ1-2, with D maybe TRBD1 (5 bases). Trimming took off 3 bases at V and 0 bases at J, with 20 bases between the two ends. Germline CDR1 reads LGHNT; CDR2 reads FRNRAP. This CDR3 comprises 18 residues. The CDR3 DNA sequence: TGTGCTAGTGGTTTATCCCGAGGGATTTCGGGGCCTAACTATGGCTACACCTTC. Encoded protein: CASGLSRGISGPNYGYTF.

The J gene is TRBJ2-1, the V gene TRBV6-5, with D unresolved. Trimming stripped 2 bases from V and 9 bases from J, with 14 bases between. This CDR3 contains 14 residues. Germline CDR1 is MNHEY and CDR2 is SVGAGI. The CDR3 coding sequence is TGTGCCAGCAGTTACGATAAATGGGCACGTGAGCAGTTCTTC. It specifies CASSYDKWAREQFF.

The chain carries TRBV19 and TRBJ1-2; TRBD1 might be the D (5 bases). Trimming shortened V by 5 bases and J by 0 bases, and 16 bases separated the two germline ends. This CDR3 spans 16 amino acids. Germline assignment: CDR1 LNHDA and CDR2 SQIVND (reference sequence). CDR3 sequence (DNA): TGTGCCAGTAGTCCGAGGCATACAGGAACTAACTATGGCTACACCTTC. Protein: CASSPRHTGTNYGYTF.

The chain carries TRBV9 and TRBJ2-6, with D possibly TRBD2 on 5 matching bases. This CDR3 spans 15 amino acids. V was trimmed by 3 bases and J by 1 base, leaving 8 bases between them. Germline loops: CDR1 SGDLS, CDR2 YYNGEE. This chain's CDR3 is CASSAGVSGANVLTF. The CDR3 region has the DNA TGTGCCAGCAGCGCCGGGGTGTCTGGGGCCAACGTCCTGACTTTC. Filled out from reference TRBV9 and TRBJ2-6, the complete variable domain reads DSGVTQTPKHLITATGQRVTLRCSPRSGDLSVYWYQQSLDQGLQFLIQYYNGEERAKGNILERFSAQQFPDLHSELNLSSLELGDSALYFCASSAGVSGANVLTFGAGSRLTVL.

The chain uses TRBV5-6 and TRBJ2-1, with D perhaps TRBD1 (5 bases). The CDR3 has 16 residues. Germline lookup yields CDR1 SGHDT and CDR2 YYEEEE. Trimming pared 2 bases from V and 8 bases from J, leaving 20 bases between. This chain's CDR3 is CASSLKGAQSRHEQFF. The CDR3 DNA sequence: TGTGCCAGCAGCTTAAAAGGGGCTCAGTCTAGGCATGAGCAGTTCTTC.

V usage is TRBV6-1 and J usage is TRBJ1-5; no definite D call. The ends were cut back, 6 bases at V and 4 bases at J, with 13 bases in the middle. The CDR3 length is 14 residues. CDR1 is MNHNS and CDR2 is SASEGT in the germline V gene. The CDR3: CASSLQEENQPQHF. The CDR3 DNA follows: TGTGCCAGCAGCCTCCAGGAGGAAAATCAGCCCCAGCATTTT.

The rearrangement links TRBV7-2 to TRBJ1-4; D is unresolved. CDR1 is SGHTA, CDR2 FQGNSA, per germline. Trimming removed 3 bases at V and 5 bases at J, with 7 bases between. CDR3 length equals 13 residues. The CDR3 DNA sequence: TGTGCCAGCAGCTTGGTTTTGAATGAAAAACTGTTTTTT. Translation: CASSLVLNEKLFF. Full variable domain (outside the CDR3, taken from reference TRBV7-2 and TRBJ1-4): GAGVSQSPSNKVTEKGKDVELRCDPISGHTALYWYRQSLGQGLEFLIYFQGNSAPDKSGLPSDRFSAERTGGSVSTLTIQRTQQEDSAVYLCASSLVLNEKLFFGSGTQLSVL.

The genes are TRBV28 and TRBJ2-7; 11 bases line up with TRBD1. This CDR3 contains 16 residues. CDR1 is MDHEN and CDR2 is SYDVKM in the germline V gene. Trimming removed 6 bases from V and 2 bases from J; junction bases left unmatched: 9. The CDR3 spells CASSQAGTGGAYEQYF. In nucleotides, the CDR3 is TGTGCCAGCAGCCAAGCAGGGACAGGGGGGGCCTACGAGCAGTACTTC.

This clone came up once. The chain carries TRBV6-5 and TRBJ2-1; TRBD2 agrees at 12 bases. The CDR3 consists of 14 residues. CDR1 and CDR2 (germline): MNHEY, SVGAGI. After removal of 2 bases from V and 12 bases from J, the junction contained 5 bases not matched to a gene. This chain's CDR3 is CASSYGLAGGGQFF. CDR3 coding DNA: TGTGCCAGCAGTTACGGTCTAGCGGGAGGGGGGCAGTTCTTC.

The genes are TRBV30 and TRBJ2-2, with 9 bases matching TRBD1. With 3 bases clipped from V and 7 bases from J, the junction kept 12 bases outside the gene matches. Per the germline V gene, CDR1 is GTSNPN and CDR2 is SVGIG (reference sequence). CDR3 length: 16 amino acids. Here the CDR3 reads CAWSVRTGQGFGELFF. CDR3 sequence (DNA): TGTGCCTGGAGCGTACGGACGGGACAGGGTTTCGGGGAGCTGTTTTTT.

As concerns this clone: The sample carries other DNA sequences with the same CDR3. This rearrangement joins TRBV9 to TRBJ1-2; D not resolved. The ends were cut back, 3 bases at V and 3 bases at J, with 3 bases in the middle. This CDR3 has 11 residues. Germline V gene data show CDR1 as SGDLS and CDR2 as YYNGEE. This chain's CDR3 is CASSAYYGYTF. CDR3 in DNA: TGTGCCAGCAGCGCCTACTATGGCTACACCTTC.

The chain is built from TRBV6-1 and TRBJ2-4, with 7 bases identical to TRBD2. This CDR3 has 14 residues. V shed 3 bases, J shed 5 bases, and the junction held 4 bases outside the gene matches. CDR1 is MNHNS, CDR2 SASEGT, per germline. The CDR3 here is CASSEWGRENIQYF. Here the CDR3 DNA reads TGTGCCAGCAGTGAGTGGGGGAGGGAAAACATTCAGTACTTC.

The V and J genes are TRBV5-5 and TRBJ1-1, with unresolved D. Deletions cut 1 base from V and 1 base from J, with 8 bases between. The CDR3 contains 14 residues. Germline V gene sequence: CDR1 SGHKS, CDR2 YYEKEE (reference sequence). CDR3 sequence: CASSLQAANTEAFF. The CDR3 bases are TGTGCCAGCAGCTTGCAGGCGGCGAACACTGAAGCTTTCTTT.

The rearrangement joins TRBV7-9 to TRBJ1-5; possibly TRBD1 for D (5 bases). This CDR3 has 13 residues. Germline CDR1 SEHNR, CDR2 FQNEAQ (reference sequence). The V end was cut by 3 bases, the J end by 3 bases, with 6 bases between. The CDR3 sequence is CASSFGANQPQHF. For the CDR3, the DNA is TGTGCCAGCAGCTTCGGGGCCAATCAGCCCCAGCATTTT. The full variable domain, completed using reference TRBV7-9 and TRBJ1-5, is DTGVSQNPRHKITKRGQNVTFRCDPISEHNRLYWYRQTLGQGPEFLTYFQNEAQLEKSRLLSDRFSAERPKGSFSTLEIQRTEQGDSAMYLCASSFGANQPQHFGDGTRLSIL.

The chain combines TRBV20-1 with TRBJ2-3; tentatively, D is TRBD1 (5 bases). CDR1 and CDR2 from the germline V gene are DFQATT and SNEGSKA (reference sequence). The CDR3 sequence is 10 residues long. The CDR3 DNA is TGCAGCAGGGTTGCTGATACGCAGTATTTT. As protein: CSRVADTQYF.

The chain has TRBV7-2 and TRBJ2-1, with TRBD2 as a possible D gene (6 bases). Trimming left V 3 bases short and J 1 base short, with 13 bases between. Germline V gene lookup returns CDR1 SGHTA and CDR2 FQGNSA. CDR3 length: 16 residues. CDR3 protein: CASSFTGTESYNEQFF. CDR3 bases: TGTGCCAGCAGCTTTACCGGGACTGAATCCTACAATGAGCAGTTCTTC. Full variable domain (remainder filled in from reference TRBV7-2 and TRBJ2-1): GAGVSQSPSNKVTEKGKDVELRCDPISGHTALYWYRQSLGQGLEFLIYFQGNSAPDKSGLPSDRFSAERTGGSVSTLTIQRTQQEDSAVYLCASSFTGTESYNEQFFGPGTRLTVL.

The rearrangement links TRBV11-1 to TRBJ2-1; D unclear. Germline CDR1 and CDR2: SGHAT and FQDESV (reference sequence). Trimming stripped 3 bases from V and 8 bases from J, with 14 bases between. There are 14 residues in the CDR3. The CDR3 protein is CASSFRGRIHEQFF. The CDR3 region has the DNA TGTGCCAGCAGCTTCCGTGGCCGTATCCATGAGCAGTTCTTC.

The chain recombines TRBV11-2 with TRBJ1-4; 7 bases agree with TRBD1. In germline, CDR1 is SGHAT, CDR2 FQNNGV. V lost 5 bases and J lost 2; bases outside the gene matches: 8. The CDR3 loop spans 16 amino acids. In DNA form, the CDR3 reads TGTGCCAGCAGCGCCCGGACAGGACCTACTAATGAAAAACTGTTTTTT. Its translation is CASSARTGPTNEKLFF.

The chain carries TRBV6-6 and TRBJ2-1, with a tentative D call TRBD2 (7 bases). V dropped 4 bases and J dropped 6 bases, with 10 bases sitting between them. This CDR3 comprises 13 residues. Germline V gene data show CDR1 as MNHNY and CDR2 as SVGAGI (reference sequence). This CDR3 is CASSSGGPNEQFF. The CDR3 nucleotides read TGTGCCAGCAGTTCCGGGGGGCCCAATGAGCAGTTCTTC.

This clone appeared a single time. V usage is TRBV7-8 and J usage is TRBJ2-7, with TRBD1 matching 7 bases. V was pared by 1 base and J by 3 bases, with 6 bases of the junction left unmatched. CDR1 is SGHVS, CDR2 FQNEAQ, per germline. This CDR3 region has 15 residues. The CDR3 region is CASSLGDSDYYEQYF. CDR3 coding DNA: TGTGCCAGCAGCTTAGGGGACAGCGATTACTACGAGCAGTACTTC.

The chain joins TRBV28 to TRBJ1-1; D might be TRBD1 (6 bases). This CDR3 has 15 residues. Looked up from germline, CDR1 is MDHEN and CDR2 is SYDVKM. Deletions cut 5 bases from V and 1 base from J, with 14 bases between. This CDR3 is CASSPWTARNTEAFF. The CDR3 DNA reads TGTGCCAGCAGTCCCTGGACAGCCCGGAACACTGAAGCTTTCTTT.

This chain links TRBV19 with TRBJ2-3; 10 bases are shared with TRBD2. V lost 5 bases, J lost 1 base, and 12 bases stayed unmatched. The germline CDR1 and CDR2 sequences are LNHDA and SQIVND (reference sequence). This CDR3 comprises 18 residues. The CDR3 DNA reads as TGTGCCAGTAGTGAAATACTTCTAGCGGGGGAAGGCACAGATACGCAGTATTTT. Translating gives CASSEILLAGEGTDTQYF. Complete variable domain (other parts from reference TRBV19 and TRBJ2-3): DGGITQSPKYLFRKEGQNVTLSCEQNLNHDAMYWYRQDPGQGLRLIYYSQIVNDFQKGDIAEGYSVSREKKESFPLTVTSAQKNPTAFYLCASSEILLAGEGTDTQYFGPGTRLTVL.

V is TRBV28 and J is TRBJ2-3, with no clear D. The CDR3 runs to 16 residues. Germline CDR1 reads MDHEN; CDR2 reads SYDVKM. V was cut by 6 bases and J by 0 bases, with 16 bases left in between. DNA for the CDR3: TGTGCCAGCAGCGCTTCTGTTTTGGGGAGCACAGATACGCAGTATTTT. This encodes CASSASVLGSTDTQYF.

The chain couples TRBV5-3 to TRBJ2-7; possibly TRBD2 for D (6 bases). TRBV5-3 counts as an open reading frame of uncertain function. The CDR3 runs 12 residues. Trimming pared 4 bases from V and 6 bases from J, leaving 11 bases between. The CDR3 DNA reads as TGTGCCAGAAGCGAGGGAGGACCCGAGCAGTACTTC. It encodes CARSEGGPEQYF.